This T cell receptor beta chain was observed in a study of naive and memory T cell subsets. Findings and limits, study-wide: TCR abundance followed a power law differing between naive and memory subsets.

Two oligonucleotides, mixed equimolar, formed the beta constant-region primer covering TRBC1 and TRBC2. Ligated cDNA was amplified by four rounds of PCR with nested alpha and beta constant-region primers and SP2. TCRdb fed the UMI-ligation and nested PCR reads into MiXCR, producing one record per CDR3 protein. The sample has about 120,000 distinct CDR3 sequences, 35% to 45% seen once. This clonotype was found a few times. Its specificity is not known. After removal of 0 bases from V and 6 bases from J, the junction contained 12 bases not matched to a gene. The CDR3 length is 19 residues. CDR1 and CDR2 (germline): SGHRS, YFSETQ.

This rearrangement joins TRBV5-1 to TRBJ2-4; 13 bases line up with TRBD2. This TCR came from a human donor in good health. Sequenced: central memory CD4+ T cells from blood. The CDR3: CASSLGPGLAGVSGNIQYF. DNA for the CDR3: TGCGCCAGCAGCTTGGGCCCTGGACTAGCGGGAGTGAGTGGAAACATTCAGTACTTC.